Listed below are T cell receptor beta chains from one sample, sequenced in a study of cytomegalovirus exposure and HLA in healthy donors. Produced via immunoSEQ multiplex PCR; TCRdb's table is partial and in-frame only. Of roughly 250,000 clones listed, just under 90% are singletons. The material sequenced was PBMCs. All receptors come from a man younger than 30 in good health and CMV-seronegative. CDR3s include the opening cysteine and the closing phenylalanine or tryptophan.

>12|TRBV11-3
CASSSMIGEQYF
>17|TRBV4-3
CASSQNTVLAGAVEQFF
>16|TRBV6-5
CASSYAGGVETGELFF
>13|TRBV4-1
CASSLQWAAGGFF
>13|TRBV9
CASSVREAYGYTF
>18|TRBV4-3
CASSQDIPSGGAGETQYF
>15|TRBV28
CASRPQGAGNQPQHF
>13|TRBV28
CATAYRSAYEQYF
>13|TRBV6-5
CASRADRAETQYF
>15|TRBV5-4
CASSLAGASYNEQFF
>11|TRBV2
CASSAQYEQYF
>17|TRBV15
CATSRGTWTGDGETQYF
>14|TRBV4-1
CASSQDLTQGGQFF
>14|TRBV10-3
CAISEGTGVGEQYF
>14|TRBV19
CASSMATSTGELFF
>16|TRBV10-2
CASSEFHSAGRNEQYF
>15|TRBV27
CASSFVGSGGETQYF
>15|TRBV10-3
CAISVDISYTDTQYF
>13|TRBV2
CASSVRTPDGYTF
>12|TRBV30
CAWTQGMRTQYF
>13|TRBV27
CASSLLGRDEQFF
>17|TRBV2
CASSAPPGDASTDTQYF
>12|TRBV5-5
CASSYPTDTQYF
>14|TRBV19
CASSLKPAGTEQYF
>16|TRBV28
CASSFPGASSTDTQYF
>14|TRBV23-1
CARKKAPGSYEQYF
>17|TRBV4-1
CASSQDGTGSMGETQYF
>15|TRBV7-3
CASSSLAGNTGELFF
>13|TRBV27
CASRLTDTDTQYF
>14|TRBV18
CASFRDRESHEQYF
>13|TRBV27
CASRTGTDNEQFF
>16|TRBV5-4
CASSLLGLAGFYEQYF
>12|TRBV10-3
CATRTGGTEAFF
>13|TRBV6-1
CASNDINSYEQYF
>14|TRBV7-2
CASSRQGFEYEQYF
>13|TRBV5-1
CASSLNIHEKLFF
>13|TRBV2
CASRGLAAGELFF
>16|TRBV5-4
CASSKGLAGVRETQYF
>14|TRBV7-3
CASSYNRGDQPQHF
>17|TRBV4-1
CASSQGGLYGTNYGYTF